These T cell receptor beta chains were read from a single sample in a study of cytomegalovirus exposure and HLA in healthy donors. Repertoires were generated with immunoSEQ multiplex PCR, while TCRdb's copy carries only in-frame clones and drops some. Here the sample spans 150,000 to 200,000 clones, just under 80% being singletons. The sequencing sample was made of PBMCs. Receptor source: a woman younger than 45 in good health and CMV-seropositive. CDR3s include the opening cysteine and the closing phenylalanine or tryptophan. The D gene is left open where the match is weak. Not every row has a clone size; where given, it reads once, few, many or a size class.

j_gene | abundance | v_gene | len | d_gene | CDR3nt | CDR3aa
TRBJ1-4 | . | TRBV7-6 | 14 | TRBD1 | TGTGCCAGCAGCGCCGGGACAGGGGCCGAAAAACTGTTTTTT | CASSAGTGAEKLFF
TRBJ2-3 | . | TRBV19 | 16 | TRBD2 | TGTGCCAGTAGTAAGAGGGTAGCGGGGAGCACAGATACGCAGTATTTT | CASSKRVAGSTDTQYF
TRBJ2-5 | once | TRBV6-1 | 15 | . | TGTGCCAGCAGTGTGGGCAACACATTCCAAGAGACCCAGTACTTC | CASSVGNTFQETQYF
TRBJ2-7 | . | TRBV27 | 14 | . | TGTGCCACCAGGGACATTAGGGTCACCTACGAGCAGCACTTC | CATRDIRVTYEQHF
TRBJ2-5 | . | TRBV15 | 15 | . | TGTGCCACCAGCAGAGCCGGGAACGGGCAAGAGACCCAGTACTTC | CATSRAGNGQETQYF
TRBJ1-3 | few | TRBV18 | 16 | . | TGTGCCAGCTCACCATCGCGGGGTTCATCTGGAAACACCATATATTTT | CASSPSRGSSGNTIYF
TRBJ2-7 | . | TRBV7-6 | 14 | . | TGTGCCAGCAGCTTAGGACTAGACTCCTACGAGCAGTACTTC | CASSLGLDSYEQYF
TRBJ2-1 | . | TRBV5-1 | 18 | . | TGCGCCAGCAGCTTACGGGACTCGATTCAACGCGCCTACAATGAGCAGTTCTTC | CASSLRDSIQRAYNEQFF
TRBJ1-6 | . | TRBV6-5 | 14 | . | TGTGCCAGCAGTTACTCGAGGTCCGATTCACCCCTCCACTTT | CASSYSRSDSPLHF
TRBJ1-1 | . | TRBV11-2 | 13 | . | TGTGCCAGCAGCCTCGCGAACAGCTTCGCAGCTTTCTTT | CASSLANSFAAFF
TRBJ2-7 | . | TRBV10-3 | 15 | TRBD2 | TGTGCCATCAGCACAACTAGCGGGAGGCCCTACGAGCAGTACTTC | CAISTTSGRPYEQYF
TRBJ2-7 | . | TRBV2 | 11 | . | TGTGCCAGCCCCTGGGGGCACGAGCAGTACTTC | CASPWGHEQYF
TRBJ2-5 | . | TRBV4-3 | 16 | TRBD2 | TGCGCCAGCAGCCAAGAGAGGTTAGCGGGAGAAGAGACCCAGTACTTC | CASSQERLAGEETQYF
TRBJ2-7 | once | TRBV20-1 | 11 | TRBD1 | TGCAGTGCACGGGACAGGGGTGAGCAGTACTTC | CSARDRGEQYF
TRBJ1-1 | few | TRBV9 | 15 | TRBD1 | TGTGCCAGCAGCGTAGCTGGACAGGGGGTCACTGAAGCTTTCTTT | CASSVAGQGVTEAFF
TRBJ2-7 | . | TRBV7-2 | 13 | . | TGTGCCAGCAGCTTAGCTGGGGGGAACGAGCAGTACTTC | CASSLAGGNEQYF
TRBJ1-1 | . | TRBV10-1 | 13 | . | TGCGCCAGCAGTGCCAGGGGATACACTGAAGCTTTCTTT | CASSARGYTEAFF
TRBJ1-1 | . | TRBV6-4 | 18 | . | TGTGCGGACCTTGAAAGCTTCAGACTCAGACAGATGAACACTGAAGCTTTCTTT | CADLESFRLRQMNTEAFF
TRBJ1-4 | . | TRBV6-5 | 14 | . | TGTGCCAGCAGGGGGGAGGGGGGAGGTGAAAAACTGTTTTTT | CASRGEGGGEKLFF
TRBJ2-1 | . | TRBV6-5 | 13 | . | TGTGCCAGCACCCCGGGGTCCTACAATGAGCAGTTCTTC | CASTPGSYNEQFF
TRBJ1-6 | . | TRBV2 | 13 | . | TGTGCCAGCAGTGCGGGGAACAATTCACCCCTCCACTTT | CASSAGNNSPLHF
TRBJ1-2 | . | TRBV4-2 | 16 | . | TGTGCCAGCAGCCCTACCTTCGCGGGCTCTAACTATGGCTACACCTTC | CASSPTFAGSNYGYTF
TRBJ2-5 | . | TRBV9 | 16 | TRBD1 | TGTGCCAGCAGCGTAGGCTCAGGGGGCTGGGAAGAGACCCAGTACTTC | CASSVGSGGWEETQYF
TRBJ1-1 | . | TRBV15 | 14 | . | TGTGCCACCACCCCGGGGGGGGAGGACACTGAAGCTTTCTTT | CATTPGGEDTEAFF
TRBJ2-4 | . | TRBV6-5 | 13 | TRBD2 | TGTGCCAGCAGTTACTCGGGTGTGGGGGGGATGTACTTC | CASSYSGVGGMYF
TRBJ2-1 | once | TRBV5-8 | 14 | . | TGTGCCAGCAGCCCCGACACCTCCTACAATGAGCAGTTCTTC | CASSPDTSYNEQFF
TRBJ1-3 | . | TRBV27 | 13 | . | TGTGCCAGCAGTTTTTCGGCTGGAAACACCATATATTTT | CASSFSAGNTIYF
TRBJ2-5 | . | TRBV5-1 | 13 | . | TGCGCCAGCAGCTACAGGCTACAAGAGACCCAGTACTTC | CASSYRLQETQYF
TRBJ1-6 | . | TRBV5-8 | 15 | TRBD1 | TGTGCCAGCAGCTTGACAAGACAGGGTAATTCACCCCTCCACTTT | CASSLTRQGNSPLHF